One sample yielded the 4 T cell receptor beta chains listed below, sequenced in a study of blood T cell repertoires in COVID-19. Libraries were prepared by immunoSEQ multiplex PCR; TCRdb keeps only in-frame clonotypes and omits some of them. This sample has under 100,000 clones, with roughly four fifths found just once. What was sequenced was peripheral blood. The receptors stem from a human donor in a cohort sampled during active COVID-19.

This clone was observed a handful of times. The chain links TRBV11-2 to TRBJ2-5; possible D gene TRBD2, 7 bases. The germline CDR1 and CDR2 sequences are SGHAT and FQNNGV. V was cut by 5 bases and J by 5 bases, with 24 bases left in between. This CDR3 comprises 17 residues. The CDR3 nucleotides are TGTGCCAGCAGCCCAAACGCCTGGGGGGGGCAGGGGGAGACCCAGTACTTC. It specifies CASSPNAWGGQGETQYF. Combining the CDR3 with reference TRBV11-2 and TRBJ2-5 gives the whole variable domain EAGVAQSPRYKIIEKRQSVAFWCNPISGHATLYWYQQILGQGPKLLIQFQNNGVVDDSQLPKDRFSAERLKGVDSTLKIQPAKLEDSAVYLCASSPNAWGGQGETQYFGPGTRLLVL.

The V gene is TRBV6-6, the J gene TRBJ1-1; D perhaps matches TRBD1 (5 bases). Between the trimmed V and J ends, which lost 4 bases and 0 bases, there was a span of 9 bases. Germline CDR1 and CDR2: MNHNY and SVGAGI (reference sequence). CDR3 length: 14 residues. The chain's CDR3 is CASSSQVLNTEAFF. The CDR3 bases are TGTGCCAGCAGTTCACAGGTCCTGAACACTGAAGCTTTCTTT.

The chain is built from TRBV2 and TRBJ1-6; unclear D gene. The CDR3 spans 15 residues. Trimming cost V 3 bases and J 3 bases, with 9 bases left between them. CDR1 is SNHLY, CDR2 FYNNEI, per germline. CDR3 nucleotide sequence: TGTGCCAGCAGTGAGAGGGTGTTCTATAATTCACCCCTCCACTTT. This encodes CASSERVFYNSPLHF.

Ten or more counts support this clone. This sequence joins TRBV7-2 and TRBJ1-6, with TRBD1 as a possible D gene (6 bases). CDR1 is SGHTA, CDR2 FQGNSA, per germline. The V gene lost 5 bases and the J gene lost 5 bases, with 10 bases spanning the gap. This CDR3 has 14 residues. The DNA of the CDR3 is TGTGCCAGCAGCATTACAGGGAATAATTCACCCCTCCACTTT. The encoded protein is CASSITGNNSPLHF.